The clone carrying this T cell receptor beta chain is termed medium-sized. These data come from a study of spatial heterogeneity in lung cancer. Overall study context: Donation came from some 72 patients with untreated early-stage non-small cell lung cancer. Sequencing covered available follow-up PBMC samples collected a median of roughly 22 months after resection.

Single TCR cDNA molecules each had their own unique molecular identifier. Each CDR3 protein is one row after TCRdb ran MiXCR on the 5' RACE reads. The table includes roughly 24,000 distinct CDR3 sequences, 8.5% to 10% detected once. Time point denoted: blood at routine non-recurrence follow-up after resection. Without sorting, whole RNA was sequenced from tumor, nontumor lung or frozen PBMC. CDR1 and CDR2 from the germline V gene are SQVTM and ANQGSEA. The CDR3 runs 12 residues. The receptor was derived from a male donor with early-stage non-small cell lung cancer. Here the sequenced sample was PBMCs, taken at follow-up. This rearrangement joins TRBV29-1 to TRBJ2-5, with D hard to call. The CDR3 is CSYQGNQETQYF. CDR3 coding DNA: TGCAGTTATCAAGGGAATCAAGAGACCCAGTACTTC. The full variable domain, rest sourced from reference TRBV29-1 and TRBJ2-5, is SAVISQKPSRDICQRGTSLTIQCQVDSQVTMMFWYRQQPGQSLTLIATANQGSEATYESGFVIDKFPISRPNLTFSTLTVSNMSPEDSSIYLCSYQGNQETQYFGPGTRLLVL.